This is a list of T cell receptor beta chains from one sample in a study of PD-1 blockade in classical Hodgkin lymphoma. Sequencing used immunoSEQ multiplex PCR; TCRdb keeps in-frame clones, though not all of them. The table includes some 150,000 clones, around 84% detected once. The sample in question was peripheral blood mononuclear cells (PBMCs), obtained before the second cycle of nivolumab. These receptors were taken from a human donor with classical Hodgkin lymphoma. Each CDR3 is given without its conserved first and last residue. The order of the fields is J gene, V gene, CDR3 protein.

>TRBJ2-7|TRBV21-1
ASSSRAPYEQY
>TRBJ1-2|TRBV10-3
AISEKQGPYGYT
>TRBJ1-1|TRBV6-6
ASMGGVVAEAF
>TRBJ1-2|TRBV5-1
ASSPRGPGSEGYT
>TRBJ2-2|TRBV27
ASSWVQGNTGELF
>TRBJ2-4|TRBV6-5
ASSYGTSRDIQY
>TRBJ2-4|TRBV7-2
ASSTGQGNIQY
>TRBJ2-6|TRBV6-5
ASSYSGGAGANVLT
>TRBJ2-3|TRBV5-1
ASSLGAGGTDTQY
>TRBJ1-5|TRBV30
AWQGAGNQPQH
>TRBJ2-2|TRBV5-1
ASSFRGRNGELF
>NA|TRBV10-3
AIRGVGHEQY
>TRBJ1-2|TRBV5-4
ASSSPGYPGYT
>TRBJ1-2|TRBV19
ASSIDLDYGYT
>TRBJ2-3|TRBV27
ASSQVGTGKRDTQY
>TRBJ2-5|TRBV9
ASSVGGNPGLAGVRETQY
>TRBJ2-3|TRBV7-9
ASSLVASGLDTDTQY
>TRBJ1-6|TRBV2
ASKLLGQENSPLH
>TRBJ1-1|TRBV6-1
ASSPRGGFEAF
>TRBJ1-2|TRBV18
ASSLEKFVYGYT
>TRBJ2-7|TRBV5-4
ASSVGTGKYYEQY
>TRBJ1-1|TRBV5-8
ASSLYREGTEAF
>TRBJ2-1|TRBV7-3
ASSLRLTIYNEQF
>TRBJ1-1|TRBV29-1
SVDLREAF
>TRBJ2-4|TRBV10-3
AISESGMAKNIQY
>TRBJ1-2|TRBV5-6
ASSFQETNYGYT
>TRBJ1-6|TRBV9
ASTGSSYNSPLH
>TRBJ2-1|TRBV2
ASSDGRGGHEQF
>TRBJ2-7|TRBV30
AWRGAQGEQY
>TRBJ1-1|TRBV7-9
ASSFHPRDSEAF
>TRBJ1-1|TRBV4-2
ASSQQVWGNTEAF
>TRBJ2-5|TRBV10-3
AISESARETQY
>TRBJ2-3|TRBV4-2
ASSQVSREGTDTQY
>TRBJ1-2|TRBV7-9
ASSSYGGYT
>TRBJ2-1|TRBV21-1
ASSPTRQLGEF
>TRBJ2-1|TRBV29-1
SVTSGNNEQF
>TRBJ2-7|TRBV29-1
SAYTTSTYEQY
>TRBJ2-5|TRBV5-1
ASSSRTGPTQETQY
>TRBJ2-7|TRBV6-5
ASRADRVAYEQY
>TRBJ1-5|TRBV6-5
ASSARGFQPQH